Sequencing of this T cell receptor (beta chain) was carried out in a study of cytomegalovirus exposure and HLA in healthy donors. Whole-study findings and limits: Later examination showed HLA-associated TCR beta chains had greater clonal expansion than equally common others.

Comments on this clone: Its antigen remains unknown.

13 Jbeta primers and 60 Vbeta primers were used for the PCR. The table came from immunoSEQ multiplex PCR; TCRdb's copy has only in-frame clones and leaves some out. The sample holds around 130,000 clones, around 83% seen once. Trimming cost V 0 bases and J 1 base, with 7 bases left between them. Germline lookup yields CDR1 SGHRS and CDR2 YFSETQ. The CDR3 spans 14 residues. Material: PBMCs. The sequence came from a woman aged 30 to 39 in good health and CMV-seropositive. The chain uses TRBV5-1 and TRBJ1-1; D not resolved. In DNA form, the CDR3 reads TGCGCCAGCAGCTTGGTCGCGGGGAACACTGAAGCTTTCTTT. This translates into CASSLVAGNTEAFF.